This TCR beta chain was found in a study of cytomegalovirus exposure and HLA in healthy donors. About the research overall: A subsequent analysis reported that the 120 or so validation repertoires were produced on the same platform that had also been used for the approximately 700 first-cohort repertoires.

V lost 5 bases and J lost 2, with 10 bases in between. The CDR3 sequence is 13 residues long. From germline, CDR1 is LNHDA and CDR2 SQIVND (reference sequence). The data were produced by immunoSEQ multiplex PCR, yet TCRdb's version contains in-frame clones alone and is incomplete. The sample records about 120,000 clones, roughly 90% being singletons. These donors were members of the 120-subject validation cohort, a group separate from the approximately 680-subject first cohort. On this clone: Its specificity is not known.

Regarding the study as a whole: Altogether, more than 150 TCR beta chains were recorded as cytomegalovirus-associated. The dataset shows that most TCR sequences were rare, while some public TCRs occurred in many donors.

V gene TRBV19 combines with J gene TRBJ2-7; D may be TRBD1 (6 bases). Sequenced sample: PBMCs. This receptor was identified in a woman between 18 and 30 years old in good health and CMV-seronegative. The CDR3 is CASSRRDTYEQYF. DNA of the CDR3: TGTGCCAGTAGTCGCAGGGACACCTACGAGCAGTACTTC. The variable domain in full, with the rest retrieved from reference TRBV19 and TRBJ2-7, is DGGITQSPKYLFRKEGQNVTLSCEQNLNHDAMYWYRQDPGQGLRLIYYSQIVNDFQKGDIAEGYSVSREKKESFPLTVTSAQKNPTAFYLCASSRRDTYEQYFGPGTRLTVT.